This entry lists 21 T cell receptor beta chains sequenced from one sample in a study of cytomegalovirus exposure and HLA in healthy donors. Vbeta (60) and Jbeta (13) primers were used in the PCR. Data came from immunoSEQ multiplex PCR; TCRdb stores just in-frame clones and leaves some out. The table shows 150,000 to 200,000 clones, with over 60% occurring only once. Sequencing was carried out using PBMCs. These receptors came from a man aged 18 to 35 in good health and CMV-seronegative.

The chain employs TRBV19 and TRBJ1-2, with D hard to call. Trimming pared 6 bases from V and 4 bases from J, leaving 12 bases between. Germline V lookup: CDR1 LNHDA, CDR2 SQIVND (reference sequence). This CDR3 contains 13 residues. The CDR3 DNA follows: TGTGCCAGTAGAAAGGCGGCGGGCTATGGCTACACCTTC. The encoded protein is CASRKAAGYGYTF.

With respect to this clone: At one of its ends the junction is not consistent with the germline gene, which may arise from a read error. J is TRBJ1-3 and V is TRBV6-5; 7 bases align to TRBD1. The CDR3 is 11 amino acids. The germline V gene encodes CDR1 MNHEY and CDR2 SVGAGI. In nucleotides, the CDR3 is TGTGCCAGCAGTGCCCCCGGGACAGAAGTTTTT. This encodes CASSAPGTEVF.

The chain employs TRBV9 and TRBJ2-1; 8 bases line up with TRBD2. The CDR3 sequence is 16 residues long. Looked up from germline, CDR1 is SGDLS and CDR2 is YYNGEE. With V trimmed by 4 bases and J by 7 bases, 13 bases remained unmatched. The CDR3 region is CASSPHSGSSGNEQFF. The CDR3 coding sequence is TGTGCCAGCAGCCCCCACAGCGGGAGTTCTGGTAATGAGCAGTTCTTC.

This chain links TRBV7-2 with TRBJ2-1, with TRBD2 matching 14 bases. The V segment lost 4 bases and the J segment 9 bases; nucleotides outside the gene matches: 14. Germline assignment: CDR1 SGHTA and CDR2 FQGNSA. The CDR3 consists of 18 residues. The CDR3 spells CASSSGLAGGPLGREQFF. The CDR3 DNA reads TGTGCCAGCAGCTCAGGACTAGCGGGAGGCCCTCTCGGTCGTGAGCAGTTCTTC.

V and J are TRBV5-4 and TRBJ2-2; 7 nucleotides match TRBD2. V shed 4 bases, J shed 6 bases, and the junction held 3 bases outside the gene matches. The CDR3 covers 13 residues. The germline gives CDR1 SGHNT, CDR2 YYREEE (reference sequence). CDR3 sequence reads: CASSPGLAGELFF. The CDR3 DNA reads TGTGCCAGCAGCCCCGGACTAGCCGGGGAGCTGTTTTTT. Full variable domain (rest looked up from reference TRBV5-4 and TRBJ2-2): ETGVTQSPTHLIKTRGQQVTLRCSSQSGHNTVSWYQQALGQGPQFIFQYYREEENGRGNFPPRFSGLQFPNYSSELNVNALELDDSALYLCASSPGLAGELFFGEGSRLTVL.

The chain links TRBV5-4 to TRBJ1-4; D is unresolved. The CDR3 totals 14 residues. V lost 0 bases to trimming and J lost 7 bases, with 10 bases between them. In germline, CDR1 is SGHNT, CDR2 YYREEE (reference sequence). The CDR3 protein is CASSLGAPPEKLFF. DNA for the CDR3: TGTGCCAGCAGCTTGGGGGCCCCTCCTGAAAAACTGTTTTTT.

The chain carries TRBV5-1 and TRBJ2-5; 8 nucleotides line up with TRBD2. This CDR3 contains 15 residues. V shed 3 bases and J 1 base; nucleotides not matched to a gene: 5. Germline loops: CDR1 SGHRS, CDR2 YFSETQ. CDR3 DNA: TGCGCCAGCAGCTCCGGGGGGGTCGGCCAAGAGACCCAGTACTTC. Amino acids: CASSSGGVGQETQYF. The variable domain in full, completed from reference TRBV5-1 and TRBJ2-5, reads KAGVTQTPRYLIKTRGQQVTLSCSPISGHRSVSWYQQTPGQGLQFLFEYFSETQRNKGNFPGRFSGRQFSNSRSEMNVSTLELGDSALYLCASSSGGVGQETQYFGPGTRLLVL.

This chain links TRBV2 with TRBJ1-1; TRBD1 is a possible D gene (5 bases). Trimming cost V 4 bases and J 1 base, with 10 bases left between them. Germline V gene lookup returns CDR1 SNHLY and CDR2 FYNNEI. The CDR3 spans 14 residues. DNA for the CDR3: TGTGCCAGCAGTGTCCCAGGGCCGAACACTGAAGCTTTCTTT. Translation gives CASSVPGPNTEAFF.

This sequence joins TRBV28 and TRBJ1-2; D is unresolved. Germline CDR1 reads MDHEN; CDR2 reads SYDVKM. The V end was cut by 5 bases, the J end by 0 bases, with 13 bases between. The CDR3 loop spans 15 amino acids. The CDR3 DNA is TGTGCCAGCAGTACCCTTGGGAGATCTAACTATGGCTACACCTTC. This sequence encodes CASSTLGRSNYGYTF.

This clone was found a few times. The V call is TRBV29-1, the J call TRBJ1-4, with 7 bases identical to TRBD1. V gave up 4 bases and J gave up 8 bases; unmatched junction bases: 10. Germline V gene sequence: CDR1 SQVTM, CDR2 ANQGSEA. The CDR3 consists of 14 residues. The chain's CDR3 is CSVVGSGGGEKLFF. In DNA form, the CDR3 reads TGCAGCGTTGTTGGTTCAGGGGGTGGAGAAAAACTGTTTTTT. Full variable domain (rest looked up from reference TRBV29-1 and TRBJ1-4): SAVISQKPSRDICQRGTSLTIQCQVDSQVTMMFWYRQQPGQSLTLIATANQGSEATYESGFVIDKFPISRPNLTFSTLTVSNMSPEDSSIYLCSVVGSGGGEKLFFGSGTQLSVL.

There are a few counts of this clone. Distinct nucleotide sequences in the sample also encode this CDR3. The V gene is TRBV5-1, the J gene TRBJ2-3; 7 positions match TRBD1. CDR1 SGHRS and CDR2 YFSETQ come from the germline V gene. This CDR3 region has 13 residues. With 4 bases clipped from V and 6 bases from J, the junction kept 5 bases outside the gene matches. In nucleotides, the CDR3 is TGCGCCAGCAGCGCAACGGGACAGGATACGCAGTATTTT. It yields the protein CASSATGQDTQYF.

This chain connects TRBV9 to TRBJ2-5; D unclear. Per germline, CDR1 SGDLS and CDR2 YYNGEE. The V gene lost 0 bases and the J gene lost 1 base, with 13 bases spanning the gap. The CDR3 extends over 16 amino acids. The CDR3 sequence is CASSVEENPPQETQYF. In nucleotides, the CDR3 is TGTGCCAGCAGCGTAGAGGAGAATCCGCCCCAAGAGACCCAGTACTTC.

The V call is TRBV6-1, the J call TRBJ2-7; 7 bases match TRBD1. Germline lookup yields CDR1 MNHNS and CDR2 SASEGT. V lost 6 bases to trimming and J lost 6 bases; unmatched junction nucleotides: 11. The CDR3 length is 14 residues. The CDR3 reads CASSQTRGGSEQYF. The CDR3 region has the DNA TGTGCCAGCAGCCAAACCAGAGGGGGCTCCGAGCAGTACTTC.

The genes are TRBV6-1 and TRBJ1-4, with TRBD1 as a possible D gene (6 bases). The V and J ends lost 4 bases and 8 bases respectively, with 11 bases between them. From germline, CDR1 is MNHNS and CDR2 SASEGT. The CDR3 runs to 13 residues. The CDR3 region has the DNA TGTGCCAGCAGTGGGACAGTAGGGGAAAAACTGTTTTTT. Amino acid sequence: CASSGTVGEKLFF.

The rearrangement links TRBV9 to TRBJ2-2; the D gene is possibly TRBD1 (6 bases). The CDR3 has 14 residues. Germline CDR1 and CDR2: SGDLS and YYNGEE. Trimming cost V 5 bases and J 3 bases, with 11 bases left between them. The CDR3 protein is CASSPEGDTGELFF. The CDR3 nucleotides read TGTGCCAGCAGTCCCGAGGGGGACACCGGGGAGCTGTTTTTT.

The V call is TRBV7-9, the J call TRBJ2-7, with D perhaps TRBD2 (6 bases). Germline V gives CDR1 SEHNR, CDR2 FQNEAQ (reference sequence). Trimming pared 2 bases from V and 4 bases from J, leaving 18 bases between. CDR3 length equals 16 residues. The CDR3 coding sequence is TGTGCCAGCAGCTTACAGTTAGGAGGGACCCCTTACGAGCAGTACTTC. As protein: CASSLQLGGTPYEQYF.

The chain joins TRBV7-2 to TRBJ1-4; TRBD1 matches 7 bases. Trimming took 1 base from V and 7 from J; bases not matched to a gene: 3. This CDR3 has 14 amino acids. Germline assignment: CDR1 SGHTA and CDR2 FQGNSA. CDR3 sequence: CASSLGTGGEKLFF. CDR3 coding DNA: TGTGCCAGCAGCTTAGGGACAGGAGGTGAAAAACTGTTTTTT.

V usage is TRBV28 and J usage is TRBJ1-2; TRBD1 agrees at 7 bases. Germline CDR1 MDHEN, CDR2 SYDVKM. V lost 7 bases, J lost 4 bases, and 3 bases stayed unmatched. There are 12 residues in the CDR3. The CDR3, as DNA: TGTGCCAGCATAGGGGGCGCCTATGGCTACACCTTC. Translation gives CASIGGAYGYTF.

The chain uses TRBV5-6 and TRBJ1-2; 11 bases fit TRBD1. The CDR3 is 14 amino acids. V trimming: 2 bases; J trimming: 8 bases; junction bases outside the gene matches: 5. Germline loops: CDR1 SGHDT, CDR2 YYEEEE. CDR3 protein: CASSFGQGARGYTF. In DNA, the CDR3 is TGTGCCAGCAGCTTCGGACAGGGGGCAAGAGGCTACACCTTC.

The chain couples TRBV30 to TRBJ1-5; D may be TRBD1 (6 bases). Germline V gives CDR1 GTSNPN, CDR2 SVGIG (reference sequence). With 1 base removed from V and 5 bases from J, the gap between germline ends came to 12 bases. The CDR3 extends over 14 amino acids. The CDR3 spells CAWSGTGGDQPQHF. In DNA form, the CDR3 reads TGTGCCTGGAGTGGTACGGGGGGCGATCAGCCCCAGCATTTT.

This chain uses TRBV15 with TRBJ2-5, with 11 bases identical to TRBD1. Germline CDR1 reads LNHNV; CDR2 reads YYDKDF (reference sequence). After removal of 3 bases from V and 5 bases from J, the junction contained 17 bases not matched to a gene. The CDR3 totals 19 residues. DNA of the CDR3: TGTGCCACCAGCAGCCCCGGACAGGGGGCTACCTTGGGGGAGGAGACCCAGTACTTC. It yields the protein CATSSPGQGATLGEETQYF.